This entry lists 7 T cell receptor beta chains sequenced from one sample in a study of regulatory T cells in long-lasting Graves disease. The time point: persistent/refractory GD, antithyroid drugs over 5 years with positive TRAb. The authors made the TCR library using RNA they extracted from PBMCs. CDR3-region Arm-PCR and iRepertoire HTBI primers produced the TCR beta libraries. TCRdb processed the multiplex PCR reads anew with MiXCR; each CDR3 protein has one entry. The table shows under 450,000 distinct CDR3 sequences, with 20% to 30% occurring only once. The input for sequencing was peripheral blood mononuclear cells (PBMCs), taken when the disease was refractory, from a patient treated with antithyroid drugs. These receptors were obtained from a female donor with Graves disease.

This clonotype came up many times. The chain recombines TRBV12-5 with TRBJ1-1, with D possibly being TRBD1 (5 bases). Germline V gives CDR1 LGHNT, CDR2 FRNRAP. CDR3 size: 16 residues. Trimming pared 1 base from V and 6 bases from J, leaving 18 bases between. Here the CDR3 DNA reads TGTGCTAGTGGTTTGGACCAGGGTTTGTTCGCGGCTGAAGCTTTCTTT. Translation gives CASGLDQGLFAAEAFF.

The chain uses TRBV10-3 and TRBJ1-1; D uncertain. This CDR3 has 13 residues. V was trimmed by 7 bases and J by 0 bases, leaving 9 bases between them. Germline CDR1 is ENHRY and CDR2 is SYGVKD. The CDR3 DNA reads TGTGCCATCAACCGACAATTGAACACTGAAGCTTTCTTT. Protein product: CAINRQLNTEAFF.

The CDR3 spells CASSLFGTVSQETQYF. The CDR3, as DNA: TGTGCCAGCAGTTTATTCGGGACCGTGTCCCAAGAGACCCAGTACTTC. This chain uses TRBV28 with TRBJ2-5; D assignment may be TRBD1 or TRBD2 (5 bases each). V was clipped by 1 base and J by 1 base, with 13 bases between them. This CDR3 has 16 residues. Per germline, CDR1 MDHEN and CDR2 SYDVKM. The full variable domain, completed using reference TRBV28 and TRBJ2-5, is DVKVTQSSRYLVKRTGEKVFLECVQDMDHENMFWYRQDPGLGLRLIYFSYDVKMKEKGDIPEGYSVSREKKERFSLILESASTNQTSMYLCASSLFGTVSQETQYFGPGTRLLVL.

The genes are TRBV28 and TRBJ1-1; D unclear. Per the germline V gene, CDR1 is MDHEN and CDR2 is SYDVKM. The CDR3 is made up of 12 amino acids. With 2 bases removed from V and 6 bases from J, the gap between germline ends came to 7 bases. The CDR3, as DNA: TGTGCCAGCAGTTTAAAAAGGCCTGAAGCTTTCTTT. Residues: CASSLKRPEAFF. Full variable domain (outside the CDR3, taken from reference TRBV28 and TRBJ1-1): DVKVTQSSRYLVKRTGEKVFLECVQDMDHENMFWYRQDPGLGLRLIYFSYDVKMKEKGDIPEGYSVSREKKERFSLILESASTNQTSMYLCASSLKRPEAFFGQGTRLTVV.

The chain has TRBV28 and TRBJ2-7; unclear D gene. The CDR3 contains 11 residues. V shed 6 bases and J shed 5 bases, with 8 bases lying between them. Germline values: CDR1 MDHEN, CDR2 SYDVKM. The CDR3 region is CASSGFDEQYF. The CDR3 bases are TGTGCCAGCAGCGGGTTCGACGAGCAGTACTTC. Based on the CDR3 plus reference TRBV28 and TRBJ2-7, the full variable domain is DVKVTQSSRYLVKRTGEKVFLECVQDMDHENMFWYRQDPGLGLRLIYFSYDVKMKEKGDIPEGYSVSREKKERFSLILESASTNQTSMYLCASSGFDEQYFGPGTRLTVT.

V and J are TRBV6-5 and TRBJ1-1; D remains unclear. CDR3 length: 14 residues. Germline CDR1 is MNHEY and CDR2 is SVGAGI. V was shortened by 2 bases and J by 5 bases, with 12 bases between the two germline ends. CDR3 in DNA: TGTGCCAGCAGTTACCCTAATGGGGTAACTGAAGCTTTCTTT. Translated, it gives CASSYPNGVTEAFF.

This clonotype has a handful of counts. This chain uses TRBV7-9 with TRBJ2-1, with 11 bases fitting TRBD1. The length of the CDR3 is 15 residues. Trimming removed 5 bases from V and 2 bases from J; junction bases left unmatched: 2. In germline, CDR1 is SEHNR, CDR2 FQNEAQ (reference sequence). In nucleotides, the CDR3 is TGTGCCAGCAGCCGGGGACAGGGGGCCTACAATGAGCAGTTCTTC. It codes for CASSRGQGAYNEQFF.